The 24 T cell receptor beta chains below were found in one sample sequenced in a study of blood T cells in healthy people across ages. With a J-beta primer mix and a sample-barcoded 5' primer, a second PCR ran about 7 to 12 cycles. TCRdb reprocessed the 5' RACE reads with MiXCR, giving one entry per CDR3 protein. The table shows more than 700,000 distinct CDR3 sequences, with around half occurring only once. The specimen sequenced was blood. These receptors originate from an elderly man in good health.

The sample holds a few counts of this clonotype. The chain joins TRBV10-2 to TRBJ2-7; unclear D gene. From germline, CDR1 is WSHSY and CDR2 SAAADI. The CDR3 loop spans 12 amino acids. Trimming took 0 bases from V and 6 from J, leaving 6 bases between them. The CDR3 reads CASSESPREQYF. The CDR3, as DNA: TGCGCCAGCAGTGAGTCGCCGCGCGAGCAGTACTTC.

This clonotype was seen once. The chain carries TRBV27 and TRBJ2-3, with no clear D. CDR1 and CDR2 (germline): MNHEY, SMNVEV (reference sequence). The V and J ends lost 3 bases and 2 bases respectively, with 12 bases between them. The CDR3 totals 15 residues. CDR3 bases: TGTGCCAGCAGTTTCCAGCTCAAATCCACAGATACGCAGTATTTT. Translated, it gives CASSFQLKSTDTQYF.

The rearrangement uses TRBV11-3 and TRBJ2-3; D gene uncertain. This CDR3 contains 14 residues. CDR1 is SGHNT and CDR2 is YENEEA in the germline V gene. Trimming took 6 bases from V and 3 from J, leaving 13 bases between them. The CDR3 coding sequence is TGTGCCAGCAGTGATAGGGTGGGAACAGATACGCAGTATTTT. This encodes CASSDRVGTDTQYF.

J is TRBJ2-4 and V is TRBV20-1; no firm D call. CDR3 length: 13 amino acids. Looked up from germline, CDR1 is DFQATT and CDR2 is SNEGSKA (reference sequence). Trimming stripped 3 bases from V and 9 bases from J, with 15 bases between. The CDR3 sequence is CSASPRPDGIQYF. As DNA, the CDR3 is TGCAGTGCTAGCCCAAGGCCCGATGGCATTCAGTACTTC.

The V and J genes are TRBV24-1 and TRBJ2-2, with D uncertain. Germline loops: CDR1 KGHDR, CDR2 SFDVKD. The CDR3 loop spans 15 amino acids. The ends were cut back, 4 bases at V and 5 bases at J, with 13 bases in the middle. DNA for the CDR3: TGTGCCACCAGTGACCATGGACGTCCTACCGGGGAGCTGTTTTTT. This gives the protein CATSDHGRPTGELFF.

The CDR3 protein is CASSLRTALPGYGYTF. The CDR3 nucleotides read TGTGCCAGCAGTTTACGGACAGCGCTCCCGGGCTATGGCTACACCTTC. The genes are TRBV28 and TRBJ1-2; tentative D call: TRBD1 (6 bases). CDR3 length equals 16 residues. Germline lookup yields CDR1 MDHEN and CDR2 SYDVKM. V lost 2 bases to trimming and J lost 4 bases, with 17 bases between them.

The CDR3 DNA sequence: TGTGCCAGCCAGGGACGGAGGTACCAAGAGACCCAGTACTTC. It translates to CASQGRRYQETQYF. The V and J genes are TRBV18 and TRBJ2-5; D tentatively fits TRBD1 or TRBD2 (5 bases each). The CDR3 runs 14 residues. Trimming shortened V by 8 bases and J by 0 bases, and 13 bases separated the two germline ends. The V gene's germline CDR1 is KGHSH and CDR2 LQKENI.

This clonotype was seen a few times. V gene TRBV15 combines with J gene TRBJ2-7; D possibly corresponds to TRBD2 (5 bases). The ends were cut back, 0 bases at V and 1 base at J, with 19 bases in the middle. CDR3 length: 18 residues. Germline CDR1 LNHNV, CDR2 YYDKDF (reference sequence). The CDR3 loop is CATSRDSTSATRSYEQYF. For the CDR3, the DNA is TGTGCCACCAGCAGAGATTCTACCAGTGCCACTAGGTCCTACGAGCAGTACTTC.

The chain has TRBV7-3 and TRBJ2-7, with D maybe TRBD2 (5 bases). Germline loops: CDR1 SGHTA, CDR2 FQGTGA. The length of the CDR3 is 13 residues. Between the trimmed V and J ends, which lost 3 bases and 7 bases, there was a span of 13 bases. CDR3 nucleotides: TGTGCCAGCAGCTTTTATGAGGGTCGTGAGCAGTACTTC. Its translation: CASSFYEGREQYF.

This chain uses TRBV11-1 with TRBJ2-7, with TRBD1 matching over 7 bases. This CDR3 has 16 residues. Unmatched junction bases numbered 12, after V lost 5 bases and J lost 2 bases. The germline V gene encodes CDR1 SGHAT and CDR2 FQDESV (reference sequence). The CDR3 here is CASSPTTGVFTYEQYF. CDR3 in DNA: TGTGCCAGCAGCCCTACCACAGGGGTTTTTACCTACGAGCAGTACTTC.

This rearrangement joins TRBV3-1 to TRBJ2-3; TRBD2 matches at 12 bases. This CDR3 is built from 16 residues. Germline trimming cut 3 bases from V and 2 bases from J; bases unmatched to any gene: 3. Germline V CDR1 and CDR2: LGHDT, YNNKEL (reference sequence). The CDR3 DNA follows: TGTGCCAGCAGCCAGTGGACTAGCGGGGACACAGATACGCAGTATTTT. It specifies CASSQWTSGDTDTQYF.

The chain recombines TRBV12-3 or TRBV12-4 with TRBJ2-3, with TRBD2 matching 9 bases. V trimming: 5 bases; J trimming: 3 bases; junction bases outside the gene matches: 9. The CDR3 totals 16 residues. This CDR3 reads CASSRGTSPSTDTQYF. CDR3 sequence (DNA): TGTGCCAGCAGTCGTGGGACTAGCCCTTCTACAGATACGCAGTATTTT.

This clonotype was seen only once. This may arise from a read error, as a much more abundant clone is one base away. The genes are TRBV7-2 and TRBJ2-1, with D possibly called TRBD1 or TRBD2 (5 bases each). Matching the DNA end better, TRBJ2-7 makes the J call doubtful. The germline V gene has CDR1 SGHTA and CDR2 FQGNSA. The CDR3 runs 16 residues. The CDR3 loop reads CASSLDGGSSYNEQYF. CDR3 nucleotide sequence: TGTGCCAGCAGCTTAGATGGGGGAAGCTCCTACAATGAGCAGTACTTC.

The V and J genes are TRBV2 and TRBJ2-7; D is uncertain. Germline values: CDR1 SNHLY, CDR2 FYNNEI. The CDR3 runs 13 residues. V was trimmed by 4 bases and J by 5 bases, leaving 12 bases between them. The chain's CDR3 is CASSAGLEDEQYF. The CDR3 bases are TGTGCCAGCAGTGCCGGGCTCGAGGACGAGCAGTACTTC.

This chain joins TRBV21-1 and TRBJ2-3; the tabulated D call, TRBD2, remains unverified against the DNA. TRBV21-1 is classified as a pseudogene. The CDR3 covers 12 residues. The CDR3 DNA sequence: TGTGCCAGCAGCAAAGAAGCGGGATACGCGTCTTTT. This translates into CASSKEAGYASF.

This clonotype was seen only once. The V gene is TRBV11-3, the J gene TRBJ2-5, with 7 bases matching TRBD2. Germline V gives CDR1 SGHNT, CDR2 YENEEA. The CDR3 runs 15 residues. J was trimmed by 2 bases and V by 1 base; bases with no gene match: 4. The CDR3 spells CASSLGPAGQETQYF. The DNA for the CDR3 is TGTGCCAGCAGCTTAGGCCCAGCGGGACAAGAGACCCAGTACTTC.

This clonotype turned up a few times. The chain couples TRBV6-6 to TRBJ1-5; the match to TRBD1 covers 8 bases. After removal of 6 bases from V and 6 bases from J, the junction contained 4 bases not matched to a gene. This CDR3 is built from 13 residues. The V gene's germline CDR1 is MNHNY and CDR2 SVGAGI (reference sequence). The CDR3 sequence: CASSQTGAQPQHF. CDR3 coding DNA: TGTGCCAGCAGCCAGACAGGGGCTCAGCCCCAGCATTTT.

The chain links TRBV12-3 or TRBV12-4 to TRBJ2-5; D is possibly TRBD1 (5 bases). Trimming stripped 6 bases from V and 5 bases from J, with 13 bases between. CDR3 size: 13 residues. The CDR3 protein is CASSESNRETQYF. The CDR3 region has the DNA TGTGCCAGCAGCGAATCAAACAGGGAGACCCAGTACTTC.

With regard to this clonotype: The junction departs from germline at one end; a sequencing error may be responsible. The V gene is TRBV30, the J gene TRBJ1-2; no definite D call. The CDR3 length is 14 residues. Germline-derived CDR1 and CDR2 are GTSNPN and SVGIG (reference sequence). The CDR3: CAWSPGAVFYGYIF. The CDR3 DNA reads TGTGCCTGGAGTCCTGGAGCAGTATTCTATGGCTACATCTTC. Supplemented by reference TRBV30 and TRBJ1-2, the full variable domain reads SQTIHQWPATLVQPVGSPLSLECTVEGTSNPNLYWYRQAAGRGLQLLFYSVGIGQISSEVPQNLSASRPQDRQFILSSKKLLLSDSGFYLCAWSPGAVFYGYIFGSGTRLTVV.

The V and J genes are TRBV3-1 and TRBJ1-1, with 7 bases identical to TRBD1. V lost 4 bases and J lost 9; bases outside the gene matches: 5. The CDR3 sequence is 12 residues long. CDR1 LGHDT and CDR2 YNNKEL come from the germline V gene (reference sequence). CDR3 in amino acids: CASSRGTDKAFF. DNA of the CDR3: TGTGCCAGCAGCCGCGGGACAGACAAAGCTTTCTTT.

V and J are TRBV2 and TRBJ2-4, with TRBD1 matching 10 bases. The J call is doubtful: the DNA matches TRBJ2-7 better. Per the germline V gene, CDR1 is SNHLY and CDR2 is FYNNEI. There are 13 residues in the CDR3. The CDR3 DNA reads TGTGCCGGCAATCGGGACAGGGGCTACGAGCAGTACTTC. This translates into CAGNRDRGYEQYF.

This clonotype was found once. The chain links TRBV3-1 to TRBJ2-7; 8 nucleotides match TRBD1. The CDR3 runs to 16 residues. Germline loops: CDR1 LGHDT, CDR2 YNNKEL (reference sequence). J was trimmed by 4 bases and V by 3 bases; bases with no gene match: 11. The CDR3 sequence: CASSQDRALSGYEQYF. The CDR3 nucleotides are TGTGCCAGCAGCCAGGACAGGGCCCTTTCCGGATACGAGCAGTACTTC.

The V gene is TRBV20-1, the J gene TRBJ2-1, with TRBD1 matching 8 bases. After removal of 0 bases from V and 8 bases from J, the junction contained 9 bases not matched to a gene. Looked up from germline, CDR1 is DFQATT and CDR2 is SNEGSKA (reference sequence). This CDR3 comprises 15 residues. In DNA form, the CDR3 reads TGCAGTGCTAGAGATCCCGGACAGGGTTTCGATGAGCAGTTCTTC. It specifies CSARDPGQGFDEQFF.

This clonotype turned up a few times. The chain couples TRBV2 to TRBJ1-4; D may be TRBD1 (6 bases). Deletions cut 1 base from V and 13 bases from J, with 19 bases between. The germline V gene encodes CDR1 SNHLY and CDR2 FYNNEI. CDR3 length equals 15 residues. The CDR3 sequence: CASSEDPGAKGILFF. DNA of the CDR3: TGTGCCAGCAGTGAAGACCCGGGGGCGAAGGGAATACTGTTTTTT.